The 18 T cell receptor beta chains reported below all come from one sample, sequenced in a study of T cells in narcolepsy. The repertoire was sequenced with immunoSEQ multiplex PCR; TCRdb's copy has only in-frame clones and lacks some. This sample yields about 27,000 clones, of which about four fifths are seen a single time; more than 6.5% belongs to the top ten. Sequencing input: memory (CD45RA-) CD4+ T cells from blood. Receptors were obtained from a human donor in good health.

V gene TRBV5-1 combines with J gene TRBJ2-5; the match to TRBD2 covers 7 bases. The DNA matches TRBJ2-7 better at its end, which makes the J call doubtful. This CDR3 has 15 amino acids. Germline CDR1 reads SGHRS; CDR2 reads YFSETQ. The CDR3 DNA is TGCGCCAGCAGCTTGGGGGGAGGGGCTCCTTACGAGCAGTACTTC. Its protein is CASSLGGGAPYEQYF.

The table lists this clone with a count of one. V usage is TRBV5-4 and J usage is TRBJ2-2; D is undetermined. The CDR3 has 16 residues. Germline V gives CDR1 SGHNT, CDR2 YYREEE (reference sequence). With 0 bases removed from V and 3 bases from J, the gap between germline ends came to 12 bases. The CDR3 DNA is TGTGCCAGCAGCTTGGAGGCTAGACCAGACACCGGGGAGCTGTTTTTT. Protein product: CASSLEARPDTGELFF.

This clone was seen a handful of times. The chain combines TRBV5-1 with TRBJ1-2; 11 bases map to TRBD1. The CDR3 totals 14 residues. V trimming: 5 bases; J trimming: 4 bases; junction bases outside the gene matches: 4. The germline V gene encodes CDR1 SGHRS and CDR2 YFSETQ. This chain's CDR3 is CASRRDRGAYGYTF. The CDR3, as DNA: TGCGCCAGCAGACGGGACAGGGGGGCCTATGGCTACACCTTC.

This clone has just a few counts. The chain couples TRBV4-2 to TRBJ1-4; D is possibly TRBD1 (6 bases). This CDR3 has 16 amino acids. In germline, CDR1 is LGHNA, CDR2 YNFKEQ. The ends were cut back, 4 bases at V and 4 bases at J, with 16 bases in the middle. DNA for the CDR3: TGTGCCAGCAGCCTTTTCCAGGGGTTGGGTAATGAAAAACTGTTTTTT. Protein: CASSLFQGLGNEKLFF.

The chain is built from TRBV19 and TRBJ2-5, with TRBD1 identical over 10 bases. Germline V gives CDR1 LNHDA, CDR2 SQIVND (reference sequence). This CDR3 comprises 13 residues. Losses at the gene ends were 8 bases for V and 5 bases for J; bases not matched to a gene: 5. This CDR3 is CASAGTGAETQYF. Here the CDR3 DNA reads TGTGCCAGTGCCGGGACAGGGGCCGAGACCCAGTACTTC.

CDR3 coding DNA: TGTGCCAGCAGTCAAAATACCGGGACAGGGGAATTCAATCAGCCCCAGCATTTT. Its translation: CASSQNTGTGEFNQPQHF. The chain combines TRBV28 with TRBJ1-5; 10 bases agree with TRBD1. The CDR3 covers 18 residues. Trimming cost V 5 bases and J 3 bases; bases outside gene matches: 13. Germline CDR1 is MDHEN and CDR2 is SYDVKM.

The rearrangement joins TRBV5-1 to TRBJ1-3; D unresolved. CDR1 and CDR2 from the germline V gene are SGHRS and YFSETQ. The CDR3 length is 13 residues. The V gene lost 0 bases and the J gene lost 4 bases, with 5 bases spanning the gap. This CDR3 reads CASSLGVGNTIYF. The CDR3 DNA sequence: TGCGCCAGCAGCTTGGGGGTCGGAAACACCATATATTTT.

V is TRBV7-9 and J is TRBJ1-1, with D unclear. Looked up from germline, CDR1 is SEHNR and CDR2 is FQNEAQ (reference sequence). Trimming shortened V by 1 base and J by 3 bases, and 6 bases separated the two germline ends. This CDR3 has 13 residues. The CDR3 sequence is CASSLGGDTEAFF. The CDR3 DNA reads TGTGCCAGCAGCTTAGGTGGAGACACTGAAGCTTTCTTT.

The chain joins TRBV4-3 to TRBJ1-2; D not certain. The CDR3 is 16 amino acids. Germline loops: CDR1 LGHNA, CDR2 YSLEER. The V end was cut by 4 bases, the J end by 5 bases, with 20 bases between. The CDR3 loop is CASSRATGSLGYGYTF. CDR3 sequence (DNA): TGCGCCAGCAGCCGAGCGACGGGTTCCTTGGGATATGGCTACACCTTC.

Points on this clone: Other DNA sequences of this sample code for an identical CDR3. The rearrangement links TRBV7-9 to TRBJ2-1; TRBD2 might be the D (7 bases). Trimming stripped 6 bases from V and 1 base from J, with 22 bases between. In germline, CDR1 is SEHNR, CDR2 FQNEAQ (reference sequence). The CDR3 length is 18 residues. The CDR3 region is CASRVGGRGRGSYNEQFF. DNA for the CDR3: TGTGCCAGCAGAGTCGGGGGGCGAGGGAGAGGGTCCTACAATGAGCAGTTCTTC.

Remarks on this clone: The sample has other DNA sequences that encode this CDR3 too. The J gene is TRBJ1-2, the V gene TRBV7-8; 7 positions agree with TRBD1. The germline CDR1 and CDR2 sequences are SGHVS and FQNEAQ. There are 14 residues in the CDR3. J gave up 3 bases and V 7 bases, and 8 bases lay outside the gene matches. In nucleotides, the CDR3 is TGTGCCAGCACCACGACAGGGTTAGACTATGGCTACACCTTC. It yields the protein CASTTTGLDYGYTF.

The chain couples TRBV28 to TRBJ2-3, with a weak D call TRBD1 (5 bases). The germline V and J ends were trimmed by 6 bases and 3 bases, with 13 bases remaining between them. CDR1 MDHEN and CDR2 SYDVKM come from the germline V gene. This CDR3 comprises 14 residues. The CDR3 is CASSPGQLTDTQYF. In nucleotides, the CDR3 is TGTGCCAGCAGCCCTGGACAACTTACAGATACGCAGTATTTT. Looking up the rest from reference TRBV28 and TRBJ2-3 gives the full variable domain: DVKVTQSSRYLVKRTGEKVFLECVQDMDHENMFWYRQDPGLGLRLIYFSYDVKMKEKGDIPEGYSVSREKKERFSLILESASTNQTSMYLCASSPGQLTDTQYFGPGTRLTVL.

The chain carries TRBV4-2 and TRBJ1-3; D not resolved. This CDR3 contains 15 residues. Germline V lookup: CDR1 LGHNA, CDR2 YNFKEQ. Trimming removed 0 bases at V and 4 bases at J, with 10 bases between. The CDR3 DNA follows: TGTGCCAGCAGCCAAGATCCCGGAATAGGAAACACCATATATTTT. It is translated as CASSQDPGIGNTIYF.

V is TRBV5-1 and J is TRBJ2-5; D gene unclear. The length of the CDR3 is 14 residues. In germline, CDR1 is SGHRS, CDR2 YFSETQ. The ends were cut back, 1 base at V and 5 bases at J, with 12 bases in the middle. In DNA form, the CDR3 reads TGCGCCAGCAGCTTGTGGGCTGGGGTGGAGACCCAGTACTTC. It translates to CASSLWAGVETQYF.

This clone is classed as medium-sized. The chain uses TRBV10-3 and TRBJ2-7; 10 bases fit TRBD1. Germline V CDR1 and CDR2: ENHRY, SYGVKD. This CDR3 is built from 13 residues. V shed 8 bases, J shed 5 bases, and the junction held 6 bases outside the gene matches. The CDR3 sequence is CAISGQGSHEQYF. The CDR3 DNA reads TGTGCCATCTCGGGACAGGGGAGCCACGAGCAGTACTTC.

This clone has only one observation. The chain combines TRBV7-9 with TRBJ2-5, with TRBD2 matching over 8 bases. Germline CDR1 SEHNR, CDR2 FQNEAQ (reference sequence). With 5 bases clipped from V and 4 bases from J, the junction kept 6 bases outside the gene matches. The CDR3 is made up of 14 amino acids. CDR3 nucleotides: TGTGCCAGCAGCCCCTCGGGGGGGGGAGAGACCCAGTACTTC. This codes for CASSPSGGGETQYF. Full variable domain (outside the CDR3, taken from reference TRBV7-9 and TRBJ2-5): DTGVSQNPRHKITKRGQNVTFRCDPISEHNRLYWYRQTLGQGPEFLTYFQNEAQLEKSRLLSDRFSAERPKGSFSTLEIQRTEQGDSAMYLCASSPSGGGETQYFGPGTRLLVL.

This chain connects TRBV7-8 to TRBJ1-1, with D hard to call. Trimming left V 5 bases short and J 0 bases short, with 13 bases between. The CDR3 spans 15 residues. Germline V gene data show CDR1 as SGHVS and CDR2 as FQNEAQ. CDR3 region: CASSGAGALNTEAFF. CDR3 in DNA: TGTGCCAGCAGCGGTGCGGGTGCTTTGAACACTGAAGCTTTCTTT.

By share of the sample, this clone is medium-sized. Additional DNA sequences in this sample encode the identical CDR3. The chain employs TRBV2 and TRBJ1-1; no definite D call. Per the germline V gene, CDR1 is SNHLY and CDR2 is FYNNEI. The CDR3 has 13 residues. Trimming left V 2 bases short and J 1 base short, with 5 bases between. The CDR3 reads CASSELENTEAFF. The CDR3 nucleotides are TGTGCCAGCAGTGAATTAGAGAACACTGAAGCTTTCTTT.